This T cell receptor beta chain was sequenced in a study of blood T cell repertoires in COVID-19. The table came from immunoSEQ multiplex PCR; TCRdb's copy has only in-frame clones and leaves some out. The sample has approximately 100,000 clones, roughly 84% seen once. The J segment lost 3 bases and the V segment lost 0 bases, leaving 4 bases of the junction unmatched. The CDR3 consists of 17 residues. Germline values: CDR1 KGHSH, CDR2 LQKENI. This sequence originates from a man aged 60-69 years with acute or convalescent COVID-19. The source material was peripheral blood. The rearrangement uses TRBV18 and TRBJ1-4, with 10 bases aligning to TRBD1. CDR3 amino acids: CASSPPLGQGANEKLFF. For the CDR3, the DNA is TGTGCCAGCTCACCACCCCTAGGACAGGGGGCTAATGAAAAACTGTTTTTT. Full variable domain (missing parts from reference TRBV18 and TRBJ1-4): NAGVMQNPRHLVRRRGQEARLRCSPMKGHSHVYWYRQLPEEGLKFMVYLQKENIIDESGMPKERFSAEFPKEGPSILRIQQVVRGDSAAYFCASSPPLGQGANEKLFFGSGTQLSVL.